This T cell receptor (beta chain) was documented in a study of beta chain features in type 1 diabetes. Study summary: The examined sorted cells totaled 110 million or so across samples.

Overall study findings and caveats: Across patients, naive, central memory and Treg TCRB repertoires exhibited apparently greater similarity than was observed across healthy donors. Cells with high TCR expression could be over-represented when cDNA is sequenced. Moderately but significantly shorter TCRB CDR3s were found in Type 1 diabetes patients in all four CD4+ subsets.

The germline V and J ends were trimmed by 6 bases and 5 bases, with 16 bases remaining between them. From germline, CDR1 is SNHLY and CDR2 FYNNEI. The CDR3 totals 14 residues. Concerning this clone: The antigen remains undetermined.

As every portion of the isolated RNA was reverse transcribed, the sequencing read expressed TCRB transcripts. Method: immunoSEQ multiplex PCR; TCRdb's copy keeps in-frame clones and lacks some. This repertoire shows some 350,000 clones, around a tenth found once; its top ten account for roughly 0.6%. The receptor was derived from a young man with type 1 diabetes. The rearrangement joins TRBV2 to TRBJ1-2; D possibly corresponds to TRBD1 (6 bases). The sample consisted of central memory CD4+ T cells from blood. CDR3 region: CASSGQSPSYGYTF. The CDR3 DNA follows: TGTGCCAGCAGCGGACAGAGTCCTTCATATGGCTACACCTTC.